The clone carrying this TCR beta chain has only a few counts. Its antigen is not identified. The data are from a study of T cells in Graves' hyperthyroidism and ophthalmopathy. Study outcomes and limitations: A model of 13 V-J features distinguished ophthalmopathy from stable hyperthyroidism. Model predictions of ophthalmopathy came a median approximately 6.2 months before onset.

Amplification targeted TCR beta CDR3 regions from RNA transcripts. Initially, a first-round RT-PCR of the TCR CDR3 employed the HTBI primer set. TCRdb re-analysed the multiplex PCR reads in MiXCR, keeping a single row per CDR3 protein. The table has around 370,000 distinct CDR3 sequences, around a sixth seen once. Exclusion criteria comprised uncontrolled infection, other autoimmune disease, pregnancy or lactation. Each 10 ml fresh peripheral blood draw supplied the PBMCs. Sequenced: blood. This receptor was taken from a man aged 18 to 30 with Graves' ophthalmopathy.

CDR3 sequence reads: CASSEAGGQFQFF. As DNA, the CDR3 is TGTGCTAGCTCCGAGGCGGGGGGCCAGTTTCAGTTCTTC. The chain uses TRBV7-7 and TRBJ2-4; the match to TRBD2 covers 8 bases. The end of the DNA aligns better with TRBJ2-1, so the J call may be wrong. The CDR3 totals 13 residues. Germline V CDR1 and CDR2: SSHAT, FNYEAQ (reference sequence).